Each of the 26 T cell receptor beta chains below was sequenced from the same sample in a study of T-cell memory formation after mild COVID-19. One entry per CDR3 protein, called by TCRdb with MiXCR from the 5' RACE reads. In the table there are 550,000 to 650,000 distinct CDR3 sequences, 17% of which are singletons. The sequenced sample consisted of PBMCs or a T cell subset sorted from them (not recorded which). The receptors stem from an adult woman who had mild COVID-19 (a few samples of this study predate the infection). Cell type and time point are not known.

DNA of the CDR3: TGTGCCAGCAGCATAAGGGAGGCCAGGACTGAAGCTTTCTTT. This gives the protein CASSIREARTEAFF. The chain joins TRBV21-1 to TRBJ1-1. TRBV21-1 is a documented pseudogene. The length of the CDR3 is 14 residues.

This clonotype has a handful of counts. This rearrangement joins TRBV5-1 to TRBJ2-1; 14 positions match TRBD2. Germline values: CDR1 SGHRS, CDR2 YFSETQ. The CDR3 covers 16 residues. J was trimmed by 8 bases and V by 4 bases; bases with no gene match: 8. The CDR3 here is CASSRGLAGEHDEQFF. In DNA form, the CDR3 reads TGCGCCAGCAGCCGGGGACTAGCGGGGGAACACGATGAGCAGTTCTTC.

This clonotype appeared a few times. DNA of the CDR3: TGCAGCGTTGAAGGGGGGGGGAGCTACGAGCAGTACTTC. Protein: CSVEGGGSYEQYF. This chain joins TRBV29-1 and TRBJ2-7; 7 nucleotides line up with TRBD2. The CDR3 extends over 13 amino acids. J was trimmed by 3 bases and V by 1 base; bases with no gene match: 3. CDR1 and CDR2 (germline): SQVTM, ANQGSEA.

The rearrangement links TRBV4-2 to TRBJ2-7, with D perhaps TRBD1 (5 bases). From germline, CDR1 is LGHNA and CDR2 YNFKEQ. This CDR3 has 15 amino acids. Trimming removed 0 bases from V and 2 bases from J, with 11 bases in between. CDR3 sequence (DNA): TGTGCCAGCAGCCAAGATATTCAGGGTGCCTACGAGCAGTACTTC. This encodes CASSQDIQGAYEQYF.

The chain employs TRBV5-1 and TRBJ1-1, with 10 bases matching TRBD1. Per germline, CDR1 SGHRS and CDR2 YFSETQ. The CDR3 runs to 15 residues. The V segment lost 0 bases and the J segment 4 bases; nucleotides outside the gene matches: 3. In DNA, the CDR3 is TGCGCCAGCAGCTTGGCCGGGACAGGGGTCACTGAAGCTTTCTTT. As protein: CASSLAGTGVTEAFF.

The chain couples TRBV5-6 to TRBJ1-2; D ambiguous. The ends were cut back, 0 bases at V and 7 bases at J, with 4 bases in the middle. The germline gives CDR1 SGHDT, CDR2 YYEEEE. There are 11 residues in the CDR3. The CDR3 sequence: CASSLGPGYTF. Written as DNA, the CDR3 is TGTGCCAGCAGCTTGGGTCCTGGCTACACCTTC.

The chain couples TRBV28 to TRBJ2-7; 8 bases agree with TRBD1. V dropped 6 bases and J dropped 0; count of bases not matched to a gene: 10. Germline V gene lookup returns CDR1 MDHEN and CDR2 SYDVKM. The CDR3 covers 16 residues. The CDR3 coding sequence is TGTGCCAGCAGCCCCACTACAGGGGGGAGCTCCTACGAGCAGTACTTC. Translation gives CASSPTTGGSSYEQYF.

The chain has TRBV18 and TRBJ1-2; maybe TRBD1 (6 bases). V lost 2 bases, J lost 6 bases, and 19 bases lay in between. Looked up from germline, CDR1 is KGHSH and CDR2 is LQKENI. The CDR3 consists of 16 residues. The CDR3: CASSPVAGGGGNGYTF. CDR3 in DNA: TGTGCCAGCTCACCAGTTGCCGGCGGGGGGGGCAATGGCTACACCTTC.

This clonotype was recorded at least ten times. This CDR3 reads CASSSGTSGINEQFF. CDR3 coding DNA: TGCGCCAGCAGTTCCGGGACTAGCGGGATCAATGAGCAGTTCTTC. The chain employs TRBV10-2 and TRBJ2-1, with 13 nucleotides matching TRBD2. Germline CDR1 and CDR2: WSHSY and SAAADI. CDR3 size: 15 residues. V shed 5 bases, J shed 6 bases, and the junction held 4 bases outside the gene matches.

In its sample, this clonotype was seen many times. This chain links TRBV12-3 or TRBV12-4 with TRBJ1-1; perhaps TRBD1 as D (5 bases). CDR3 size: 14 residues. V lost 3 bases and J 6 bases, leaving 14 bases between the germline ends. DNA for the CDR3: TGTGCCAGCAGTTTGGCGCGGGGCGGCTCTGAAGCTTTCTTT. It encodes CASSLARGGSEAFF.

This clonotype was detected a few times. V and J are TRBV7-9 and TRBJ1-5; TRBD1 matches 7 bases. The CDR3 is made up of 14 amino acids. V was pared by 7 bases and J by 3 bases, with 6 bases of the junction left unmatched. The germline V gene encodes CDR1 SEHNR and CDR2 FQNEAQ (reference sequence). CDR3 bases: TGTGCCAGCACCTGGGGACAGAACAATCAGCCCCAGCATTTT. Translating it yields CASTWGQNNQPQHF.

The chain uses TRBV24-1 and TRBJ2-3; 9 nucleotides match TRBD1. The CDR3 runs to 16 residues. V lost 4 bases and J lost 4; bases outside the gene matches: 8. Germline-derived CDR1 and CDR2 are KGHDR and SFDVKD. This CDR3 reads CATSDSGTGLSDTQYF. The CDR3 bases are TGTGCCACCAGTGACTCCGGGACAGGGCTGTCAGATACGCAGTATTTT.

In this sample, this clonotype turned up a few times. This chain uses TRBV20-1 with TRBJ1-2, with 10 bases aligning to TRBD1. The germline gives CDR1 DFQATT, CDR2 SNEGSKA (reference sequence). V shed 1 base, J shed 4 bases, and the junction held 0 bases outside the gene matches. There are 13 residues in the CDR3. The CDR3 DNA reads as TGCAGTGCTAGAGGACAGGGGGCCTATGGCTACACCTTC. Translation: CSARGQGAYGYTF.

This rearrangement joins TRBV4-3 to TRBJ1-3; 7 bases line up with TRBD1. Germline-derived CDR1 and CDR2 are LGHNA and YSLEER. V dropped 1 base and J dropped 2; count of bases not matched to a gene: 8. The CDR3 contains 17 residues. CDR3 nucleotides: TGCGCCAGCAGCCAAGCCCCGGACAGGATAGCTGGAAACACCATATATTTT. Encoded protein: CASSQAPDRIAGNTIYF.

This clonotype was seen repeatedly, ten times or more. The chain employs TRBV6-6 and TRBJ1-4; D uncertain. Trimming shortened V by 0 bases and J by 7 bases, and 18 bases separated the two germline ends. This CDR3 is built from 17 residues. CDR1 is MNHNY, CDR2 SVGAGI, per germline (reference sequence). CDR3: CASSYSGRAVESEKLFF. The CDR3 coding sequence is TGTGCCAGCAGTTACTCGGGCAGAGCCGTGGAATCTGAAAAACTGTTTTTT.

The chain carries TRBV30 and TRBJ1-5; 7 bases agree with TRBD1. Per the germline V gene, CDR1 is GTSNPN and CDR2 is SVGIG (reference sequence). V lost 2 bases, J lost 5 bases, and 9 bases stayed unmatched. This CDR3 region has 15 residues. The CDR3 reads CAWSPWQGVDQPQHF. The CDR3 DNA reads as TGTGCCTGGAGTCCCTGGCAGGGGGTGGATCAGCCCCAGCATTTT.

In nucleotides, the CDR3 is TGTGCCATCAGTGGAGGAGGGAATCAGCCCCAGCATTTT. Amino acids: CAISGGGNQPQHF. The V and J genes are TRBV10-3 and TRBJ1-5; D gene ambiguous. Trimming left V 4 bases short and J 4 bases short, with 8 bases between. Germline CDR1 and CDR2: ENHRY and SYGVKD. The length of the CDR3 is 13 residues.

The chain has TRBV20-1 and TRBJ1-1; D is unclear. The germline V gene has CDR1 DFQATT and CDR2 SNEGSKA (reference sequence). CDR3 length: 14 amino acids. Trimming took off 0 bases at V and 6 bases at J, with 14 bases between the two ends. The CDR3 is CSARDPRRVAEAFF. The CDR3 nucleotides are TGCAGTGCTAGAGATCCTCGGCGAGTCGCTGAAGCTTTCTTT.

The V and J genes are TRBV12-5 and TRBJ2-7, with a tentative D call TRBD1 (6 bases). This CDR3 has 18 residues. Trimming left V 0 bases short and J 6 bases short, with 24 bases between. Germline CDR1 is LGHNT and CDR2 is FRNRAP. The CDR3 coding sequence is TGTGCTAGTGGTTTGGTACTGGGCGGGCCCGGGACACCTCGCGAGCAGTACTTC. Its protein is CASGLVLGGPGTPREQYF.

A few counts support this clonotype. The gene calls are TRBV6-1 and TRBJ2-7; possibly TRBD1 for D (6 bases). CDR3 length equals 16 residues. Germline values: CDR1 MNHNS, CDR2 SASEGT. V lost 0 bases and J lost 6, with 18 bases in between. The CDR3 reads CASSEAFDWQGSEQYF. CDR3 sequence (DNA): TGTGCCAGCAGTGAAGCGTTCGATTGGCAGGGGTCCGAGCAGTACTTC.

The chain combines TRBV30 with TRBJ2-3; D uncertain. There are 15 residues in the CDR3. Trimming shortened V by 0 bases and J by 2 bases, and 12 bases separated the two germline ends. Germline V lookup: CDR1 GTSNPN, CDR2 SVGIG (reference sequence). In nucleotides, the CDR3 is TGTGCCTGGAGTGTATCTGGGCCTACCACAGATACGCAGTATTTT. Protein: CAWSVSGPTTDTQYF.

This clonotype has only a few counts. The chain is built from TRBV21-1 and TRBJ1-1. TRBV21-1 is a pseudogene segment. The CDR3 has 16 residues. The CDR3 bases are TGTGCCTCCTCCACCAGGTGGGGACAAGCGAACACTGAAGCTTTCTTT. This encodes CASSTRWGQANTEAFF.

V usage is TRBV7-8 and J usage is TRBJ2-7; TRBD1 matches at 7 bases. The CDR3 is made up of 15 amino acids. Looked up from germline, CDR1 is SGHVS and CDR2 is FQNEAQ. J lost 1 base, V lost 5 bases, and 8 bases had no gene match. The CDR3 coding sequence is TGTGCCAGCAGCCCTAGACGGGACAGATCCTACGAGCAGTACTTC. Translated: CASSPRRDRSYEQYF.

The chain employs TRBV24-1 and TRBJ2-2; no firm D call. The length of the CDR3 is 14 residues. The germline gives CDR1 KGHDR, CDR2 SFDVKD. V lost 6 bases, J lost 2 bases, and 9 bases lay in between. The CDR3 sequence is CATSSRPNTGELFF. The CDR3 DNA reads as TGTGCCACCAGTTCGAGACCTAACACCGGGGAGCTGTTTTTT.

The CDR3, as DNA: TGCAGTGCTAGACGCCAAACGGCGGGATGGTCCCACGAGCAGTACTTC. It encodes CSARRQTAGWSHEQYF. The V call is TRBV20-1, the J call TRBJ2-7, with a possible D match to TRBD2 (6 bases). V dropped 2 bases and J dropped 5 bases, with 22 bases sitting between them. The V gene's germline CDR1 is DFQATT and CDR2 SNEGSKA (reference sequence). The CDR3 has 16 amino acids.

This clonotype occurred a few times. The V call is TRBV7-9, the J call TRBJ2-2; D is possibly TRBD2 (5 bases). V was shortened by 1 base and J by 3 bases, with 15 bases between the two germline ends. Germline V gene sequence: CDR1 SEHNR, CDR2 FQNEAQ (reference sequence). This CDR3 has 17 amino acids. The CDR3 spells CASSLVFPDFDTGELFF. CDR3 coding DNA: TGTGCCAGCAGCTTAGTCTTCCCGGACTTCGACACCGGGGAGCTGTTTTTT.